The entry that follows covers one T cell receptor (beta chain) sequence. What it binds is not known. V was shortened by 5 bases and J by 3 bases, with 19 bases between the two germline ends. The CDR3 spans 16 residues. Germline values: CDR1 LNHDA, CDR2 SQIVND (reference sequence). The entry originates in a study of T cell responses to AZD1222 COVID-19 vaccine. Study outcomes and limitations: Two doses of AZD1222 preceded a rise in Spike-specific TCR breadth and depth. Spike-spanning, vaccine-associated CD4 TCRs were dominant at 160-218 and 743-854. Sampled repertoires all dated from after the peak T cell response.

Assay used: immunoSEQ multiplex PCR; TCRdb lists only in-frame clones, some missing. The sample holds roughly 150,000 clones, around 85% seen once. The TCR comes from an adult who had recovered from COVID-19. The starting material was peripheral blood, obtained after recovery from COVID-19. The chain combines TRBV19 with TRBJ1-1; D is uncertain. CDR3 sequence (DNA): TGTGCCAGTAGTCCCCGAGTGACCGGTCGTGACACTGAAGCTTTCTTT. This sequence encodes CASSPRVTGRDTEAFF.